This is a list of T cell receptor beta chains from one sample in a study of shared clonotypes between healthy human individuals. Method: immunoSEQ multiplex PCR; TCRdb's copy keeps in-frame clones and lacks some. The table includes roughly 2 million clones, roughly 94% detected once. The sequencing sample was made of naive CD4+ T cells sorted from blood. These receptors were taken from a man aged 18 to 29 in good health. Both conserved end residues are part of each CDR3. The D gene is left open where the match is weak. Some rows mark clone size as missing; the rest say once, few, many or name a class of expanded clone.

j_call	v_call	d_call	clone_size	cdr3_nt	cdr3_aa
TRBJ2-7	TRBV6-1	.	once	TGTGCCAGCAGTGAAGCTAGGGGTTCCGAGCAGTACTTC	CASSEARGSEQYF
TRBJ2-1	TRBV5-4	.	.	TGTGCCAGCAGCTTGCTTGTTGGCGGGAATGAGCAGTTCTTC	CASSLLVGGNEQFF
TRBJ1-5	TRBV11-2	.	.	TGTGCCAGCAGCTTAGGCCCGTTAGACAATCAGCCCCAGCATTTT	CASSLGPLDNQPQHF
TRBJ2-3	TRBV11-2	.	.	TGTGCCAGCAGCCTTAGCCCGGCAGGGACAGATACGCAGTATTTT	CASSLSPAGTDTQYF
TRBJ1-2	TRBV7-9	.	.	TGTGCCAGCAGCTTAGAGGACCCCTATGGCTACACCTTC	CASSLEDPYGYTF
TRBJ2-6	TRBV10-3	TRBD1	.	TGTGCCATCAGAGGACAGGGCGGCTTGAACTCTGGGGCCAACGTCCTGACTTTC	CAIRGQGGLNSGANVLTF
TRBJ1-2	TRBV9	.	.	TGTGCCAGCAGCGTAGGAGGGCGGTATGGCTACACCTTC	CASSVGGRYGYTF
TRBJ2-5	TRBV9	.	.	TGTGCCAGCAGCGTAGGGGGGCCGTGGGAGACCCAGTACTTC	CASSVGGPWETQYF
TRBJ2-5	TRBV7-9	TRBD2	.	TGTGCCAGCAGTCCGACTAGCGGGAGGAAGGAGACCCAGTACTTC	CASSPTSGRKETQYF
TRBJ1-1	TRBV6-5	.	.	TGTGCCAGCGTCAAACAGGGATACACTGAAGCTTTCTTT	CASVKQGYTEAFF
TRBJ2-7	TRBV28	.	.	TGTGCCAGCAGTCCAGATTCAGGGAGCTCCTACGAGCAGTACTTC	CASSPDSGSSYEQYF
TRBJ2-2	TRBV7-2	.	few	TGTGCCAGCAGCTTAATCCGCACCGGGGAGCTGTTTTTT	CASSLIRTGELFF
TRBJ1-3	TRBV6-1	.	.	TGTGCCAGCAGTGACGGGACATACCTTGGAAACACCATATATTTT	CASSDGTYLGNTIYF
TRBJ2-5	TRBV4-1	TRBD2	.	TGCGCCAGCAGCCAATCCGGGGGGAGGGAGACCCAGTACTTC	CASSQSGGRETQYF
TRBJ2-3	TRBV9	.	.	TGTGCCAGCAGCGTAGGGGGGTCTAGCGTACCAGATACGCAGTATTTT	CASSVGGSSVPDTQYF
TRBJ2-7	TRBV5-6	TRBD2	.	TGTGCCAGCAGCTCCCCTAGCGGGGAAGTGCGGTACTTC	CASSSPSGEVRYF
TRBJ1-5	TRBV28	.	.	TGTGCCAGCACCGGACAGTGGGGCGTCAATCAGCCCCAGCATTTT	CASTGQWGVNQPQHF
TRBJ2-3	TRBV5-1	TRBD2	.	TGCGCCAGCAGCTTGAGTCTAGCGGGAGGTGGGGATACGCAGTATTTT	CASSLSLAGGGDTQYF
TRBJ1-2	TRBV7-2	TRBD1	.	TGTGCCAGCGCCCGCCCAGGGGGCGCGAACGGCTACACCTTC	CASARPGGANGYTF
TRBJ2-7	TRBV12-1	.	.	TGTGCCAGCAGCTTTGTCCAGGGGCGACACGAGCAGTACTTC	CASSFVQGRHEQYF
TRBJ1-5	TRBV6-6	.	.	TGTGCCAGCAGTCCCCCACTAGGTCAGCCCCAGCATTTT	CASSPPLGQPQHF
TRBJ1-5	TRBV4-1	TRBD1	.	TGCGCCAGCAGCCAAGACGCCGGGACAGGGAATCAGCCCCAGCATTTT	CASSQDAGTGNQPQHF